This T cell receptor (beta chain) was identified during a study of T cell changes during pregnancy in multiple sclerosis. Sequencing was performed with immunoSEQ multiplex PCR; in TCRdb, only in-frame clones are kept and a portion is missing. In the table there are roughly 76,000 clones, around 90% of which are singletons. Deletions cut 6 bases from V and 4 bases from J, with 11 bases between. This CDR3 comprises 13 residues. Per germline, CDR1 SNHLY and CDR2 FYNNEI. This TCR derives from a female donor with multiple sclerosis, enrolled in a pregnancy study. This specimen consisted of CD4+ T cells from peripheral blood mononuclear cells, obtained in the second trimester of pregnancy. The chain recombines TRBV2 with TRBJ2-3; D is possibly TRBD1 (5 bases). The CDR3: CASRHRRADTQYF. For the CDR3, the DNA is TGTGCCAGCAGGCACAGGCGTGCAGATACGCAGTATTTT.